This TCR beta chain was retrieved from a study of cytomegalovirus exposure and HLA in healthy donors. General study findings and limits: Published work reported that the classifier diagnosed cytomegalovirus status with high specificity and sensitivity. Earlier analysis looked at TCR beta V segments, and most were productive about 90% or about 30% of the time. In a later analysis, specific HLA alleles were associated with 15,000 to 20,000 TCR beta sequences at a 0.05 false discovery rate.

As regards this clone: Its specificity is not known.

A multiplex PCR was run with 60 Vbeta primers and 13 Jbeta primers. TCRdb's table, derived via immunoSEQ multiplex PCR, lists solely in-frame clones and lacks some. The top ten hold 1.3% to 1.5% of the sample, which has over 150,000 clones, around 74% seen once. With V trimmed by 4 bases and J by 6 bases, 10 bases remained unmatched. CDR1 is SGDLS and CDR2 is YYNGEE in the germline V gene. The CDR3 length is 15 residues. This TCR derives from a man younger than 35 in good health and CMV-seronegative. Sequenced sample: PBMCs. This chain links TRBV9 with TRBJ1-1; 9 nucleotides match TRBD1. The CDR3 loop is CASSTGQGSWAEAFF. As DNA, the CDR3 is TGTGCCAGCAGCACCGGACAGGGGAGTTGGGCTGAAGCTTTCTTT.